Included here is one T cell receptor (beta chain) sequence, with context. This sample is part of a study of blood T cell repertoires in COVID-19. Source study methods: Amplification from reference gene primers served as the basis for estimated nucleated cell counts. Repertoires were generated with immunoSEQ multiplex PCR, while TCRdb's copy carries only in-frame clones and drops some. The D gene and trimming were derived from the DNA, and the V and J assignments and clone size from that table. The table records about 220,000 clones, around 82% of them present only once. The CDR3 sequence is 15 residues long. CDR1 is KGHDR, CDR2 SFDVKD, per germline. V gave up 5 bases and J gave up 5 bases; unmatched junction bases: 10.

V and J are TRBV24-1 and TRBJ2-5, with 7 nucleotides matching TRBD1. What was sequenced was peripheral blood. This sequence was found in a human donor in a cohort sampled during active COVID-19. CDR3 in DNA: TGTGCCACCAGTGGACGGGACAGAACTGGGGAGACCCAGTACTTC. This encodes CATSGRDRTGETQYF.